One and the same sample provided the 4 T cell receptor beta chains below, sequenced in a study of blood T cell repertoires in COVID-19. Generated by immunoSEQ multiplex PCR, the TCRdb table keeps only in-frame clones and is missing some. The sample holds under 40,000 clones, about 93% seen once. Source material: peripheral blood. These receptors were obtained from a human donor in a cohort sampled during active COVID-19.

V is TRBV6-5 and J is TRBJ2-7; 7 nucleotides line up with TRBD1. This CDR3 contains 14 residues. Germline loops: CDR1 MNHEY, CDR2 SVGAGI. J gave up 3 bases and V 7 bases, and 9 bases lay outside the gene matches. CDR3 loop: CASTRRDRYYEQYF. Written as DNA, the CDR3 is TGTGCCAGCACCCGCCGGGACAGATACTACGAGCAGTACTTC.

V gene TRBV27 combines with J gene TRBJ1-2, with TRBD1 as a possible D gene (6 bases). The CDR3 contains 15 residues. Trimming removed 5 bases from V and 6 bases from J, with 19 bases in between. Germline V lookup: CDR1 MNHEY, CDR2 SMNVEV (reference sequence). The CDR3: CASSPLSGQKDGYTF. The CDR3 bases are TGTGCCAGCAGTCCCCTAAGCGGACAGAAAGATGGCTACACCTTC.

This clone was detected once. The genes are TRBV6-6 and TRBJ2-7, with a weak D call TRBD1 (6 bases). Trimming cost V 4 bases and J 2 bases, with 18 bases left between them. The CDR3 totals 16 residues. The germline CDR1 and CDR2 sequences are MNHNY and SVGAGI (reference sequence). The CDR3 nucleotides read TGTGCCAGCAGTTCCGAACCCCCGGGACACACCTACGAGCAGTACTTC. This sequence encodes CASSSEPPGHTYEQYF.

V gene TRBV5-1 combines with J gene TRBJ2-5, with TRBD1 matching 8 bases. The CDR3 has 14 amino acids. CDR1 is SGHRS and CDR2 is YFSETQ in the germline V gene. Losses at the gene ends were 4 bases for V and 4 bases for J; bases not matched to a gene: 6. The CDR3, as DNA: TGCGCCAGCAGCCTACAGGGGGGTTTAGAGACCCAGTACTTC. It specifies CASSLQGGLETQYF.